This TCR beta chain was sequenced during a study of blood T cell repertoires in COVID-19. At the level of the study: Some COVID-19 samples were acute and others convalescent; all came from the United States, Italy and Spain.

Libraries were prepared by immunoSEQ multiplex PCR; TCRdb keeps only in-frame clonotypes and omits some of them. The sample carries approximately 120,000 clones, around 86% recorded once. Germline CDR1 and CDR2: LGHDT and YNNKEL (reference sequence). The CDR3 has 12 residues. The V and J ends lost 4 bases and 5 bases respectively, with 7 bases between them. The chain couples TRBV3-1 (or the pseudogene TRBV3-2) to TRBJ2-3; D gene unclear. This receptor was obtained from an elderly man with active or convalescent COVID-19. The sample consisted of peripheral blood. The DNA of the CDR3 is TGTGCCAGCAGCCTCCTAGGAGATACGCAGTATTTT. This translates into CASSLLGDTQYF.